This T cell receptor (beta chain) was found in a study of response to subunit inactivated influenza vaccine. General study results and limits: A suggestion made by the authors is that each seasonal influenza vaccination recruits few new T cells.

Each CDR3 protein gets one entry after TCRdb re-called the RT-PCR reads with MiXCR. This table has 700,000 to 900,000 distinct CDR3 sequences, around 20% appearing once. In the case of this clonotype: Its antigen is not known.

The sequence came from a man in his forties or fifties who received an inactivated influenza vaccine. The sample in question was PBMCs from blood, obtained about 5 days after vaccination.

The CDR3 loop is CASSLESGWLYEQYF. CDR3 nucleotide sequence: TGTGCCAGCAGCTTAGAATCCGGGTGGCTTTACGAGCAGTACTTC. The V call is TRBV7-2, the J call TRBJ2-7, with unresolved D. The V end was cut by 1 base, the J end by 4 bases, with 14 bases between. The germline gives CDR1 SGHTA, CDR2 FQGNSA. The CDR3 has 15 residues. The entire variable domain, with the rest obtained from reference TRBV7-2 and TRBJ2-7, is as follows: GAGVSQSPSNKVTEKGKDVELRCDPISGHTALYWYRQSLGQGLEFLIYFQGNSAPDKSGLPSDRFSAERTGGSVSTLTIQRTQQEDSAVYLCASSLESGWLYEQYFGPGTRLTVT.